In this sample, the clone carrying this TCR beta chain turned up a few times. Its antigen is unidentified. Of the isolated RNA, all was reverse transcribed, and so the sequenced material was expressed TCRB transcripts. The method was immunoSEQ multiplex PCR; TCRdb's version includes in-frame clones alone and lacks a portion of them. The repertoire holds under 250,000 clones, approximately 10% seen once, with 1% to 1.5% in the top ten. The data originate from a study of beta chain features in type 1 diabetes. Turning to the study itself: The patients were much like the healthy donors in age, gender and cell yields. Findings and limits, study-wide: TCRB CDR3s were moderately but significantly shorter in Type 1 diabetes patients in all four CD4+ subsets.

What was sequenced was central memory CD4+ T cells from blood. The source is a man between 18 and 35 years old in good health.

The CDR3 DNA reads as TGCAGCGTTGAAGATCCCGTGACCCAGTACTTC. Its protein product is CSVEDPVTQYF. The chain couples TRBV29-1 to TRBJ2-7; the D is unclear. The J call may be mistaken, given a closer DNA end match to TRBJ2-5. Looked up from germline, CDR1 is SQVTM and CDR2 is ANQGSEA. CDR3 length: 11 amino acids.